Following are 7 T cell receptor beta chains from one sample sequenced in a study of shared T cell receptors in the human thymus. Sequencing used immunoSEQ multiplex PCR; TCRdb keeps in-frame clones, though not all of them. The data contain under 450,000 clones, about 95% of them seen just once; the ten biggest clones take up approximately 0.02%. The specimen sequenced was thymocytes. The source of these receptors is a human donor.

V usage is TRBV16 and J usage is TRBJ2-7; D remains unclear. The CDR3 length is 12 residues. Trimming left V 3 bases short and J 3 bases short, with 6 bases between. In germline, CDR1 is KGHSY, CDR2 FQNENV. The CDR3 here is CASSHSSYEQYF. The CDR3 nucleotides are TGTGCCAGCAGCCACTCCAGCTACGAGCAGTACTTC.

This rearrangement joins TRBV7-9 to TRBJ2-1; 14 nucleotides line up with TRBD2. Germline V CDR1 and CDR2: SEHNR, FQNEAQ (reference sequence). The V and J ends lost 6 bases and 4 bases, in that order; junction bases with no gene match: 11. The CDR3 extends over 18 amino acids. CDR3 sequence (DNA): TGTGCCAGCAGTTTGACTAGCGGGAGGGCCTTGGGGTACAATGAGCAGTTCTTC. As protein: CASSLTSGRALGYNEQFF. Drawing the rest from reference TRBV7-9 and TRBJ2-1, the complete variable domain is DTGVSQNPRHKITKRGQNVTFRCDPISEHNRLYWYRQTLGQGPEFLTYFQNEAQLEKSRLLSDRFSAERPKGSFSTLEIQRTEQGDSAMYLCASSLTSGRALGYNEQFFGPGTRLTVL.

V usage is TRBV19 and J usage is TRBJ2-7, with D tentatively TRBD1 or TRBD2 (5 bases each). There are 13 residues in the CDR3. Trimming removed 7 bases at V and 7 bases at J, with 17 bases between. The germline CDR1 and CDR2 sequences are LNHDA and SQIVND (reference sequence). Here the CDR3 DNA reads TGTGCCAGTACTCGTCGGGGCGACGTGGAGCAGTACTTC. Amino acid sequence: CASTRRGDVEQYF.

This chain links TRBV27 with TRBJ1-1; 7 bases match TRBD1. CDR1 and CDR2 from the germline V gene are MNHEY and SMNVEV (reference sequence). There are 15 residues in the CDR3. Unmatched junction bases numbered 8, after V lost 4 bases and J lost 3 bases. In DNA form, the CDR3 reads TGTGCCAGCAGTTCCTATCGAACAGGGGACACTGAAGCTTTCTTT. Its protein product is CASSSYRTGDTEAFF.

The gene calls are TRBV10-3 and TRBJ1-5, with D unresolved. The CDR3 contains 14 residues. CDR1 is ENHRY, CDR2 SYGVKD, per germline. Trimming left V 3 bases short and J 0 bases short, with 6 bases between. This CDR3 is CAISEQYSNQPQHF. The CDR3 DNA reads TGTGCCATCAGTGAACAGTATAGCAATCAGCCCCAGCATTTT.

The chain couples TRBV30 to TRBJ1-1; D uncertain. The CDR3 loop spans 15 amino acids. Trimming stripped 0 bases from V and 0 bases from J, with 11 bases between. Germline V gene lookup returns CDR1 GTSNPN and CDR2 SVGIG (reference sequence). The CDR3 DNA follows: TGTGCCTGGAGTGTACCCGAGGAGGTGAACACTGAAGCTTTCTTT. It is translated as CAWSVPEEVNTEAFF. Looking up the rest from reference TRBV30 and TRBJ1-1 gives the full variable domain: SQTIHQWPATLVQPVGSPLSLECTVEGTSNPNLYWYRQAAGRGLQLLFYSVGIGQISSEVPQNLSASRPQDRQFILSSKKLLLSDSGFYLCAWSVPEEVNTEAFFGQGTRLTVV.

The chain carries TRBV9 and TRBJ1-5; weak D call: TRBD1 (5 bases). Germline lookup yields CDR1 SGDLS and CDR2 YYNGEE. The CDR3 extends over 19 amino acids. The V and J ends lost 0 bases and 0 bases respectively, with 19 bases between them. The CDR3, as DNA: TGTGCCAGCAGCGTAGCGGGGACGATCACACACATTAGCAATCAGCCCCAGCATTTT. This sequence encodes CASSVAGTITHISNQPQHF.